This T cell receptor beta chain was documented in a study of blood T cell repertoires in COVID-19. Method: immunoSEQ multiplex PCR; TCRdb's copy keeps in-frame clones and lacks some. The sample has over 150,000 clones; about four fifths are singletons. CDR3 length: 15 residues. V gave up 4 bases and J gave up 2 bases, with 14 bases separating them. Germline CDR1 ENHRY, CDR2 SYGVKD. V usage is TRBV10-3 and J usage is TRBJ1-2; D perhaps matches TRBD1 (5 bases). The material sequenced was peripheral blood. The source is a woman of 80 years or more with acute or convalescent COVID-19. DNA of the CDR3: TGTGCCATCAGTGCGTCTGGGCAGGGAAACTATGGCTACACCTTC. Translating it yields CAISASGQGNYGYTF.